The 9 T cell receptor beta chains in this list originate from one sample, sequenced in a study of blood T cell repertoires in COVID-19. Using immunoSEQ multiplex PCR, the repertoire was profiled, and TCRdb retains in-frame clones only, with some absent. The sample consists of 350,000 to 400,000 clones, approximately 88% of them appearing once. The sample comprised peripheral blood. The receptor source for this set is a woman under 40 with COVID-19, enrolled during active disease.

The rearrangement joins TRBV4-3 to TRBJ1-1, with 8 positions matching TRBD1. V trimming: 4 bases; J trimming: 4 bases; junction bases outside the gene matches: 8. This CDR3 has 15 residues. Germline V gene lookup returns CDR1 LGHNA and CDR2 YSLEER. CDR3 sequence (DNA): TGCGCCAGCAGCCCTGACCAGGGGGCGCCCACTGAAGCTTTCTTT. The encoded protein is CASSPDQGAPTEAFF.

The rearrangement joins TRBV11-2 to TRBJ2-1; D not resolved. CDR1 and CDR2 from the germline V gene are SGHAT and FQNNGV. The CDR3 totals 15 residues. V shed 1 base and J shed 3 bases, with 10 bases lying between them. The DNA of the CDR3 is TGTGCCAGCAGCTTAGGTACAGTGAGCTACAATGAGCAGTTCTTC. It specifies CASSLGTVSYNEQFF. Full variable domain (outside the CDR3, taken from reference TRBV11-2 and TRBJ2-1): EAGVAQSPRYKIIEKRQSVAFWCNPISGHATLYWYQQILGQGPKLLIQFQNNGVVDDSQLPKDRFSAERLKGVDSTLKIQPAKLEDSAVYLCASSLGTVSYNEQFFGPGTRLTVL.

This clone occurred a few times. The chain is built from TRBV7-8 and TRBJ2-3, with TRBD2 identical over 11 bases. The CDR3 covers 18 residues. Germline lookup yields CDR1 SGHVS and CDR2 FQNEAQ. V shed 1 base, J shed 4 bases, and the junction held 10 bases outside the gene matches. This CDR3 is CASSLVVSGGAGSDTQYF. DNA for the CDR3: TGTGCCAGCAGCTTAGTCGTTAGCGGGGGGGCTGGCTCAGATACGCAGTATTTT.

This chain uses TRBV11-3 with TRBJ2-3; 7 bases align to TRBD1. The J segment lost 1 base and the V segment lost 3 bases, leaving 10 bases of the junction unmatched. The CDR3 sequence is 17 residues long. From germline, CDR1 is SGHNT and CDR2 YENEEA. The CDR3 here is CASSFRTGTIGTDTQYF. The CDR3 region has the DNA TGTGCCAGCAGCTTCCGGACAGGTACGATTGGCACAGATACGCAGTATTTT.

The chain joins TRBV7-8 to TRBJ2-5, with 13 positions matching TRBD2. This CDR3 comprises 16 residues. Germline CDR1 reads SGHVS; CDR2 reads FQNEAQ. Trimming at V came to 1 base and at J to 5 bases, leaving 4 bases not matched to a gene. This CDR3 reads CASSLGLAGGSETQYF. CDR3 bases: TGTGCCAGCAGCTTAGGACTAGCGGGGGGATCGGAGACCCAGTACTTC.

In its sample, this clone was seen a few times. This chain connects TRBV6-5 to TRBJ1-4, with D possibly TRBD1 on 6 matching bases. The germline gives CDR1 MNHEY, CDR2 SVGAGI. V shed 6 bases and J shed 3 bases, with 11 bases lying between them. The CDR3 has 14 residues. In DNA form, the CDR3 reads TGTGCCAGCAGGACAGGAGTCTCTAATGAAAAACTGTTTTTT. Its translation is CASRTGVSNEKLFF.

The chain couples TRBV19 to TRBJ2-5, with TRBD1 identical over 12 bases. Trimming took 4 bases from V and 4 from J; bases not matched to a gene: 7. Per germline, CDR1 LNHDA and CDR2 SQIVND (reference sequence). The CDR3 length is 16 residues. In DNA, the CDR3 is TGTGCCAGTAGTACACCGGGACAGGGGGCTCGAGAGACCCAGTACTTC. Protein product: CASSTPGQGARETQYF.

The V call is TRBV18, the J call TRBJ1-2; 7 positions agree with TRBD1. This CDR3 contains 12 residues. J lost 7 bases, V lost 2 bases, and 1 base had no gene match. Germline assignment: CDR1 KGHSH and CDR2 LQKENI. The CDR3 nucleotides are TGTGCCAGCTCACCAAACAGGGGTGGCTACACCTTC. Translated, it gives CASSPNRGGYTF.

For this clone: Here the CDR3 omits its conserved ending phenylalanine or tryptophan, so a read error is the likely source. No DNA is shown, since the ends of the CDR3 on it are uncertain; the CDR3 is the one TCRdb lists. The chain employs TRBV25-1 and TRBJ2-7; the table's D call TRBD1 went unverified against the DNA. Termini included, the CDR3 measures 11 amino acids. Germline lookup yields CDR1 MGHDK and CDR2 SYGVNS. This chain's CDR3 is CASSAAYWDRG.